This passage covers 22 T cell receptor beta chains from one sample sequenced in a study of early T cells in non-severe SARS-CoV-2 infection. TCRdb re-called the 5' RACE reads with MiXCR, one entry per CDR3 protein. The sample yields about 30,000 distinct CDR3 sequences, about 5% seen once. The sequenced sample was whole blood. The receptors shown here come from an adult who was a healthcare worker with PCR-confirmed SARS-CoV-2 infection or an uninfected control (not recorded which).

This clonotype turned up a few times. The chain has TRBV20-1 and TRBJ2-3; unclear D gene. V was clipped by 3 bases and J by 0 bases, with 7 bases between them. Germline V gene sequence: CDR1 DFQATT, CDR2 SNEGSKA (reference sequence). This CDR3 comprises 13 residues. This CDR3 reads CSARVESTDTQYF. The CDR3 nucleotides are TGCAGTGCTAGGGTCGAGAGCACAGATACGCAGTATTTT.

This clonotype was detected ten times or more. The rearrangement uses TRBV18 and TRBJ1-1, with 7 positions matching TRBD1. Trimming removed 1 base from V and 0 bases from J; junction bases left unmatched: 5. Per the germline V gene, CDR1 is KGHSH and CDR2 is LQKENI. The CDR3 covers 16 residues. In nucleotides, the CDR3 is TGTGCCAGCTCACCACTTCAGGGGGGGATGAACACTGAAGCTTTCTTT. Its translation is CASSPLQGGMNTEAFF. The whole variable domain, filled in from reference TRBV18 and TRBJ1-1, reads NAGVMQNPRHLVRRRGQEARLRCSPMKGHSHVYWYRQLPEEGLKFMVYLQKENIIDESGMPKERFSAEFPKEGPSILRIQQVVRGDSAAYFCASSPLQGGMNTEAFFGQGTRLTVV.

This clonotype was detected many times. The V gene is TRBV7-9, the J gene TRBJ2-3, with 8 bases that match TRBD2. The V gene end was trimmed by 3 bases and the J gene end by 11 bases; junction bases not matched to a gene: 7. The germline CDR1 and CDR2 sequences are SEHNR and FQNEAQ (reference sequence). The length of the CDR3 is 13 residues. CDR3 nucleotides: TGTGCCAGCAGCTTCGTAGAGCGGGAGAAGCAGTATTTT. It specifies CASSFVEREKQYF.

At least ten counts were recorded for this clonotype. The CDR3 sequence is CASSFRRDRVGEQYF. In DNA form, the CDR3 reads TGTGCCAGCAGCTTTCGCCGGGACAGGGTCGGCGAGCAGTACTTC. V usage is TRBV5-8 and J usage is TRBJ2-7; 9 bases fit TRBD1. The CDR3 runs to 15 residues. Trimming at V came to 2 bases and at J to 6 bases, leaving 9 bases not matched to a gene. Looked up from germline, CDR1 is SGHTS and CDR2 is YDEGEE.

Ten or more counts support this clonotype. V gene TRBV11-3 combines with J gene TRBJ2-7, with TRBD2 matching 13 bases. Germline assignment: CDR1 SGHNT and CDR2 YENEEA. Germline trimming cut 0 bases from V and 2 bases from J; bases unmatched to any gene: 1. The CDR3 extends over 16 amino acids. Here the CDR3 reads CASSLEGLAGTYEQYF. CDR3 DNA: TGTGCCAGCAGCTTAGAGGGACTAGCGGGGACCTACGAGCAGTACTTC.

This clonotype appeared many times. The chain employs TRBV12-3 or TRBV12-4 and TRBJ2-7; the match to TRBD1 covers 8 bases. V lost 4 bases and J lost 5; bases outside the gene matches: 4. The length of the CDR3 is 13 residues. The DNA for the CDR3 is TGTGCCAGCAGTTCACAGGGGGTGGACGAGCAGTACTTC. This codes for CASSSQGVDEQYF.

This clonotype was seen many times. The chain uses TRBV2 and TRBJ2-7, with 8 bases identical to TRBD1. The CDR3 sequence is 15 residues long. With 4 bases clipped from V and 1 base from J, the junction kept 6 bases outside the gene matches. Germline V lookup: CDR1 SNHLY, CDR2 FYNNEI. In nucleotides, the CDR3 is TGTGCCAGCAGTGGGACAGGGCGTATTTCCTACGAGCAGTACTTC. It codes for CASSGTGRISYEQYF.

DNA of the CDR3: TGTGCCAGCAGCTTATTACTAGCGGGAGCCGTCAATGAGCAGTTCTTC. Protein sequence: CASSLLLAGAVNEQFF. This chain uses TRBV7-9 with TRBJ2-1; 11 bases fit TRBD2. Germline V gene data show CDR1 as SEHNR and CDR2 as FQNEAQ (reference sequence). The CDR3 extends over 16 amino acids. V lost 2 bases, J lost 6 bases, and 6 bases stayed unmatched.

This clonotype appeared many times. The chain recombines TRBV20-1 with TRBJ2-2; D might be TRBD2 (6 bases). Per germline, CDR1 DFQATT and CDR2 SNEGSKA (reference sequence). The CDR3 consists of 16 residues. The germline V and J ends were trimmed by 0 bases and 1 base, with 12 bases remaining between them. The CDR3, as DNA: TGCAGTGCTAGAGATGCAAGGGGAGGGAACACCGGGGAGCTGTTTTTT. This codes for CSARDARGGNTGELFF.

CDR3 DNA sequence: TGCGCCAGCAGCTTGGGGGGCGAGCGAGGCGGGCAGTTCTTC. It yields the protein CASSLGGERGGQFF. The chain recombines TRBV5-1 with TRBJ2-1; tentatively, D is TRBD1 (5 bases). The V and J ends lost 0 bases and 12 bases respectively, with 16 bases between them. Looked up from germline, CDR1 is SGHRS and CDR2 is YFSETQ. The CDR3 spans 14 residues.

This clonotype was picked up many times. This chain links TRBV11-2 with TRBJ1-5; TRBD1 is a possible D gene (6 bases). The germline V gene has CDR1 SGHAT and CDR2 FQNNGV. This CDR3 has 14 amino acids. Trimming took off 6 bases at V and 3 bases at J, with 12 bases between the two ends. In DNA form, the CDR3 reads TGTGCCAGCAGTTCCGGGACATTCAATCAGCCCCAGCATTTT. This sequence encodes CASSSGTFNQPQHF.

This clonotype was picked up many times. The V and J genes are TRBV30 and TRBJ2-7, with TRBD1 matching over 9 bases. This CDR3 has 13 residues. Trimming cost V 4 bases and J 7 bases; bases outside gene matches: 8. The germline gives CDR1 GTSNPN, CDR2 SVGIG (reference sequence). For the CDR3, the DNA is TGTGCCTGGAATAGACAGGGGGGGTATGAGCAGTACTTC. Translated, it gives CAWNRQGGYEQYF.

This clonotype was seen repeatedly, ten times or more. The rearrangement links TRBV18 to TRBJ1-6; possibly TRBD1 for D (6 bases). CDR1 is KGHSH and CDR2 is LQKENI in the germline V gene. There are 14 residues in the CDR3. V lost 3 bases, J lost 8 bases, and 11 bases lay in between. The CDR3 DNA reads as TGTGCCAGCTCACCGAGGGGGAGGGATTCACCCCTCCACTTT. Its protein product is CASSPRGRDSPLHF.

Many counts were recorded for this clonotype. The CDR3 bases are TGCAGTGCTGCTGACACGACCTACGAGCAGTACTTC. Amino acids: CSAADTTYEQYF. The J gene is TRBJ2-7, the V gene TRBV20-1; no clear D. The CDR3 loop spans 12 amino acids. V lost 5 bases and J 2 bases, leaving 10 bases between the germline ends. CDR1 and CDR2 (germline): DFQATT, SNEGSKA (reference sequence).

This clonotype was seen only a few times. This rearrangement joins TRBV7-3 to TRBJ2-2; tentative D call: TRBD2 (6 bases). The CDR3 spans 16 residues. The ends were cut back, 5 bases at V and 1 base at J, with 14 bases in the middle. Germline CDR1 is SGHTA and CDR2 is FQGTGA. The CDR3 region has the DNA TGTGCCAGCAGCCCCCAGGCGGGGCAGAACACCGGGGAGCTGTTTTTT. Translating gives CASSPQAGQNTGELFF.

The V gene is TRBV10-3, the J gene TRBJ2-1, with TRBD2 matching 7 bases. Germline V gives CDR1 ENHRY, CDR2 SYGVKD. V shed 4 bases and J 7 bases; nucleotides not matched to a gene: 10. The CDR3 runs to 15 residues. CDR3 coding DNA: TGTGCCATCAGTGCGGGGGGACCCCCGGGAAATGAGCAGTTCTTC. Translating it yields CAISAGGPPGNEQFF.

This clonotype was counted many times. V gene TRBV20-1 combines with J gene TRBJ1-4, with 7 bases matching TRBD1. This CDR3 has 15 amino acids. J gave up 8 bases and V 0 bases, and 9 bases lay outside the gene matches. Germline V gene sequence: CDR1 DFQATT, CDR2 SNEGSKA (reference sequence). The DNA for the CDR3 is TGCAGTGCTAGAGATCGTAGGGGGCTTGGAGAAAAACTGTTTTTT. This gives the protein CSARDRRGLGEKLFF.

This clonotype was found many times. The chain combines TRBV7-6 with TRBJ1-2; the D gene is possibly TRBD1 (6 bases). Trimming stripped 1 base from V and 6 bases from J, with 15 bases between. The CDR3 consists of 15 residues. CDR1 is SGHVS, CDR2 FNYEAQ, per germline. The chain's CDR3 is CASSLDRTGSNGYTF. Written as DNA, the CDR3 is TGTGCCAGCAGCTTAGATAGAACAGGGTCGAATGGCTACACCTTC.

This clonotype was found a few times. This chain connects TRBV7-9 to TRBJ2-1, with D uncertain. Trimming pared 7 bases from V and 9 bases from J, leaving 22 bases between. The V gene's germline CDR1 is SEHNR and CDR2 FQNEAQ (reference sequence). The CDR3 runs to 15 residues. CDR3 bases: TGTGCCAGCACCCAAGCTATCCTGGGATCCGGTGAGCAGTTCTTC. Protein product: CASTQAILGSGEQFF.

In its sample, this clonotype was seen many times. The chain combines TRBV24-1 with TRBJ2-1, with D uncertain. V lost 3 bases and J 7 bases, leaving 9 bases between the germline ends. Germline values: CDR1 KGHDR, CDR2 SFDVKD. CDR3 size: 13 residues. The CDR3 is CATSDKGRNEQFF. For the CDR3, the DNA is TGTGCCACCAGTGATAAAGGGCGGAATGAGCAGTTCTTC.

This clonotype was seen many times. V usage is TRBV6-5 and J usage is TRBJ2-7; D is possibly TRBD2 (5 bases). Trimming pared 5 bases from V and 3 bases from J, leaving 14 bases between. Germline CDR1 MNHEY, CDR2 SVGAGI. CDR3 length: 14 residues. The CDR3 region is CASSPTGVHYEQYF. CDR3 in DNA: TGTGCCAGCAGTCCTACCGGGGTACACTACGAGCAGTACTTC.

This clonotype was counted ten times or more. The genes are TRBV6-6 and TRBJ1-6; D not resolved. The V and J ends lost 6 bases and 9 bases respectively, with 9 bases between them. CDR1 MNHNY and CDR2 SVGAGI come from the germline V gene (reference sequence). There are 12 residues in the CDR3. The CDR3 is CASSPNFSPLHF. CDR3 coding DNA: TGTGCCAGCAGCCCAAATTTTTCACCCCTCCACTTT.